The rows below give T cell receptor beta chains drawn from one sample of a study of neurological immune-mediated disorders. TCRdb itself ran the 5' RACE reads through MiXCR, one entry per CDR3 protein. This sample has about 66,000 distinct CDR3 sequences, with 4% to 6% found just once. The sequencing input was PBMCs. The receptors come from a woman in her twenties or thirties with multiple sclerosis. The CDR3 runs from the conserved cysteine through the conserved F or W. Not every row has a clone size; where given, it reads once, few, many or a size class.

>many|TRBJ1-4|TRBV20-1
CSAGGLDREKLFF
>many|TRBJ2-3|TRBV29-1
CSVVLGDTQYF
>few|TRBJ2-7|TRBV27
CASSPGHPPEQYF
>many|TRBJ1-2|TRBV5-1
CASSLFQRDGYTF
>few|TRBJ2-7|TRBV10-3
CASRQGPYEQYF
>many|TRBJ1-1|TRBV29-1
CSVAWSGATEAFF
>many|TRBJ2-1|TRBV20-1
CSVTLAGGDNEQFF
>many|TRBJ1-5|TRBV7-9
CASSPWKGQPQHF
>many|TRBJ1-6|TRBV5-1
CASSLNLKDSPLHF
>many|TRBJ1-5|TRBV5-1
CASSKAGGGEPQHF
>few|TRBJ2-3|TRBV20-1
CSASRLAGPDTQYF
>many|TRBJ2-1|TRBV20-1
CSAREGTSYNEQFF
>many|TRBJ2-3|TRBV9
CASSVVGDTQYF
>NA|TRBJ1-5|TRBV7-2
CASSIDTFNQHF
>many|TRBJ2-1|TRBV12-3/TRBV12-4
CASSSHYLGNEQFF
>many|TRBJ1-1|TRBV5-1
CASSPGQGAGGTEAFF